These 23 T cell receptor beta chains originate from one sample sequenced in a study of identical twins. TCRdb redid the calling of the 5' RACE reads with MiXCR, one entry per CDR3 protein. The data show approximately 300,000 distinct CDR3 sequences, roughly 9% seen once. This sample also belongs to another study, concerning yellow fever vaccine responses in identical twins.

The sequenced sample was CD8+ T cells sorted from blood. The origin of the receptors is a young woman in good health.

In this sample, this clonotype turned up many times. The chain is built from TRBV5-5 and TRBJ2-7, with a weak D call TRBD1 (5 bases). Trimming left V 4 bases short and J 2 bases short, with 13 bases between. CDR1 is SGHKS and CDR2 is YYEKEE in the germline V gene (reference sequence). This CDR3 region has 14 residues. CDR3 residues: CASSRIQATYEQYF. The CDR3, as DNA: TGTGCCAGCAGCCGAATACAGGCGACCTACGAGCAGTACTTC. Full variable domain (outside the CDR3, taken from reference TRBV5-5 and TRBJ2-7): DAGVTQSPTHLIKTRGQQVTLRCSPISGHKSVSWYQQVLGQGPQFIFQYYEKEERGRGNFPDRFSARQFPNYSSELNVNALLLGDSALYLCASSRIQATYEQYFGPGTRLTVT.

This clonotype showed up just a few times. V is TRBV20-1 and J is TRBJ2-2; D might be TRBD1 or TRBD2, each matching 6 bases. The V gene lost 6 bases and the J gene lost 2 bases, with 16 bases spanning the gap. CDR3 length equals 15 residues. Germline V gene lookup returns CDR1 DFQATT and CDR2 SNEGSKA (reference sequence). CDR3 loop: CSAPVSGGNTGELFF. The CDR3 DNA is TGCAGTGCCCCGGTTTCCGGGGGCAACACCGGGGAGCTGTTTTTT.

This clonotype was recorded a few times. The chain uses TRBV10-3 and TRBJ2-2, with 13 positions matching TRBD2. This CDR3 has 18 residues. Per germline, CDR1 ENHRY and CDR2 SYGVKD. The trim removed 8 bases at V and 1 base at J, leaving 10 bases unmatched. CDR3 sequence reads: CAIQRPTSGGLNTGELFF. CDR3 sequence (DNA): TGTGCCATCCAACGGCCGACTAGCGGGGGGCTGAACACCGGGGAGCTGTTTTTT.

Only a few counts were recorded for this clonotype. The chain links TRBV5-6 to TRBJ2-5; D may be TRBD2 (6 bases). V was trimmed by 0 bases and J by 2 bases, leaving 14 bases between them. Germline V gene lookup returns CDR1 SGHDT and CDR2 YYEEEE. The CDR3 is 16 residues long. CDR3 DNA: TGTGCCAGCAGCTTGGGGGGAGCGGGTCAACAAGAGACCCAGTACTTC. It is translated as CASSLGGAGQQETQYF.

This clonotype was found many times. The rearrangement uses TRBV29-1 and TRBJ2-7; 8 bases line up with TRBD1. The V segment lost 5 bases and the J segment 1 base; nucleotides outside the gene matches: 7. CDR3 length: 14 amino acids. CDR1 and CDR2 (germline): SQVTM, ANQGSEA. CDR3: CSVFPGGASYEQYF. The CDR3 nucleotides read TGCAGCGTTTTTCCAGGGGGCGCGTCCTACGAGCAGTACTTC.

The chain recombines TRBV20-1 with TRBJ2-3, with D possibly TRBD2 on 5 matching bases. Trimming stripped 5 bases from V and 6 bases from J, with 15 bases between. CDR3 length: 13 amino acids. Germline CDR1 is DFQATT and CDR2 is SNEGSKA (reference sequence). This CDR3 is CSAHPEGSDTQYF. In nucleotides, the CDR3 is TGCAGTGCTCACCCCGAGGGATCCGATACGCAGTATTTT.

In this sample, this clonotype turned up many times. V and J are TRBV5-2 and TRBJ2-2; the listed D gene, TRBD1, was not tested against the DNA. TRBV5-2 is a recognized pseudogene. This CDR3 comprises 22 residues. The DNA of the CDR3 is TGTGCCAGCAACTCCCCGAGGGGGGTCCCGACAGGGGTAGTCCCGAACACCGGGGAGCTGTTTTTT. Translating it yields CASNSPRGVPTGVVPNTGELFF.

The DNA of the CDR3 is TGTGCCACCAGCCACAGGGAAGTGGGGGATGAAAAACTGTTTTTT. It encodes CATSHREVGDEKLFF. This rearrangement joins TRBV15 to TRBJ1-4; possible D gene TRBD1, 6 bases. This CDR3 is 15 amino acids long. Germline V lookup: CDR1 LNHNV, CDR2 YYDKDF (reference sequence). V was trimmed by 5 bases and J by 6 bases, leaving 16 bases between them.

This clonotype was observed a handful of times. The chain has TRBV7-9 and TRBJ2-5; 8 bases agree with TRBD1. The V segment lost 6 bases and the J segment 5 bases; nucleotides outside the gene matches: 11. The CDR3 loop spans 15 amino acids. CDR1 and CDR2 (germline): SEHNR, FQNEAQ (reference sequence). CDR3 sequence: CASSTARDRWETQYF. The CDR3 nucleotides read TGTGCCAGCAGTACCGCCCGGGACAGGTGGGAGACCCAGTACTTC.

This clonotype has ten or more counts. The chain is built from TRBV9 and TRBJ2-1; 9 nucleotides agree with TRBD2. V was pared by 0 bases and J by 3 bases, with 4 bases of the junction left unmatched. Germline loops: CDR1 SGDLS, CDR2 YYNGEE. The CDR3 has 16 amino acids. CDR3 region: CASSVDKREVYNEQFF. The CDR3 coding sequence is TGTGCCAGCAGCGTAGACAAGCGGGAGGTCTACAATGAGCAGTTCTTC.

This clonotype was seen a few times. The V and J genes are TRBV7-3 and TRBJ2-3, with D maybe TRBD2 (6 bases). CDR1 SGHTA and CDR2 FQGTGA come from the germline V gene. The CDR3 is made up of 16 amino acids. V was clipped by 5 bases and J by 2 bases, with 17 bases between them. The CDR3 region has the DNA TGTGCCAGCAGCCTAGGGGTAGCGGCCCCCACAGATACGCAGTATTTT. Amino acids: CASSLGVAAPTDTQYF.

This clonotype was found a few times. V is TRBV18 and J is TRBJ2-1, with TRBD2 identical over 9 bases. Germline V gene lookup returns CDR1 KGHSH and CDR2 LQKENI. The V gene end was trimmed by 5 bases and the J gene end by 7 bases; junction bases not matched to a gene: 9. The CDR3 totals 15 residues. CDR3 loop: CASSKPTSGSNEQFF. The CDR3, as DNA: TGTGCCAGCTCAAAACCCACTAGCGGGTCTAATGAGCAGTTCTTC.

This clonotype was seen more than once but under ten times. This sequence joins TRBV27 and TRBJ2-2, with TRBD1 identical over 9 bases. The germline gives CDR1 MNHEY, CDR2 SMNVEV (reference sequence). The CDR3 spans 14 residues. V was pared by 8 bases and J by 7 bases, with 8 bases of the junction left unmatched. The CDR3 is CASLATGGNGELFF. The DNA for the CDR3 is TGTGCCAGCCTCGCCACAGGGGGCAACGGGGAGCTGTTTTTT.

This chain joins TRBV4-3 and TRBJ2-7, with D maybe TRBD2 (5 bases). Germline CDR1 and CDR2: LGHNA and YSLEER. The CDR3 runs 17 residues. V lost 0 bases to trimming and J lost 2 bases, with 17 bases between them. The DNA for the CDR3 is TGCGCCAGCAGCCAAGACTTCAGGAGGCAAAAACCCTACGAGCAGTACTTC. Its translation: CASSQDFRRQKPYEQYF.

This clonotype was picked up many times. V and J are TRBV9 and TRBJ1-4; TRBD1 is a possible D gene (5 bases). CDR1 is SGDLS and CDR2 is YYNGEE in the germline V gene. Trimming left V 3 bases short and J 6 bases short, with 12 bases between. The CDR3 covers 14 residues. The CDR3 spells CASSGLQGDEKLFF. CDR3 DNA: TGTGCCAGCAGCGGCCTGCAGGGTGATGAAAAACTGTTTTTT.

This clonotype was seen a handful of times. This rearrangement joins TRBV28 to TRBJ2-1; unclear D gene. V lost 1 base to trimming and J lost 5 bases, with 6 bases between them. The CDR3 runs to 13 residues. Looked up from germline, CDR1 is MDHEN and CDR2 is SYDVKM. The CDR3 DNA is TGTGCCAGCAGTTTATACAGCCACAATGAGCAGTTCTTC. It codes for CASSLYSHNEQFF.

There are many counts of this clonotype. CDR3 loop: CASSDQGRANNEQFF. For the CDR3, the DNA is TGTGCCAGCAGCGATCAGGGTCGGGCAAACAATGAGCAGTTCTTC. The chain joins TRBV3-1 to TRBJ2-1; possibly TRBD1 for D (5 bases). V was pared by 5 bases and J by 5 bases, with 16 bases between. Germline CDR1 reads LGHDT; CDR2 reads YNNKEL (reference sequence). The length of the CDR3 is 15 residues.

This clonotype was detected only a few times. The rearrangement joins TRBV11-1 to TRBJ2-1, with D tentatively TRBD1 or TRBD2 (5 bases each). Germline assignment: CDR1 SGHAT and CDR2 FQDESV (reference sequence). The ends were cut back, 4 bases at V and 13 bases at J, with 14 bases in the middle. This CDR3 spans 12 amino acids. The CDR3 nucleotides are TGTGCCAGCAGCTCCGGGGCAGAAGTACAGTTCTTC. Protein product: CASSSGAEVQFF.

This clonotype occurred a few times. The chain links TRBV3-1 to TRBJ2-7, with 10 bases fitting TRBD1. V shed 4 bases, J shed 2 bases, and the junction held 5 bases outside the gene matches. Germline loops: CDR1 LGHDT, CDR2 YNNKEL (reference sequence). This CDR3 region has 15 residues. CDR3 nucleotides: TGTGCCAGCAGCCCCGGACAGGGGGGCCCCTACGAGCAGTACTTC. Amino acids: CASSPGQGGPYEQYF.

This clonotype was seen repeatedly, ten times or more. This chain links TRBV20-1 with TRBJ2-3; D remains unclear. This CDR3 has 12 residues. Germline V gene data show CDR1 as DFQATT and CDR2 as SNEGSKA (reference sequence). Between the trimmed V and J ends, which lost 6 bases and 1 base, there was a span of 8 bases. The CDR3 nucleotides are TGCAGTGCCGACGGAGGCACAGATACGCAGTATTTT. This sequence encodes CSADGGTDTQYF.

The V gene is TRBV2, the J gene TRBJ2-7; 8 bases line up with TRBD1. The CDR3 sequence is 11 residues long. Looked up from germline, CDR1 is SNHLY and CDR2 is FYNNEI. The V gene end was trimmed by 7 bases and the J gene end by 5 bases; junction bases not matched to a gene: 1. CDR3 loop: CASMTGDEQYF. The CDR3 coding sequence is TGTGCCAGCATGACAGGGGACGAGCAGTACTTC.

The table lists this clonotype with a few counts. The CDR3 DNA reads TGCGCCAGCAGCTTGGCGTGGCAGGGAACCCACTACGAGCAGTACTTC. It translates to CASSLAWQGTHYEQYF. The rearrangement links TRBV5-1 to TRBJ2-7; D perhaps matches TRBD1 (5 bases). Germline CDR1 SGHRS, CDR2 YFSETQ. V was shortened by 0 bases and J by 3 bases, with 16 bases between the two germline ends. CDR3 length: 16 residues. Filled out from reference TRBV5-1 and TRBJ2-7, the complete variable domain reads KAGVTQTPRYLIKTRGQQVTLSCSPISGHRSVSWYQQTPGQGLQFLFEYFSETQRNKGNFPGRFSGRQFSNSRSEMNVSTLELGDSALYLCASSLAWQGTHYEQYFGPGTRLTVT.

In its sample, this clonotype was seen a few times. V and J are TRBV11-2 and TRBJ2-3, with no clear D. Germline V gives CDR1 SGHAT, CDR2 FQNNGV. The CDR3 contains 13 residues. V lost 2 bases and J 6 bases, leaving 9 bases between the germline ends. The CDR3 is CASSLIGPDTQYF. The DNA for the CDR3 is TGTGCCAGCAGCTTAATTGGGCCGGATACGCAGTATTTT.